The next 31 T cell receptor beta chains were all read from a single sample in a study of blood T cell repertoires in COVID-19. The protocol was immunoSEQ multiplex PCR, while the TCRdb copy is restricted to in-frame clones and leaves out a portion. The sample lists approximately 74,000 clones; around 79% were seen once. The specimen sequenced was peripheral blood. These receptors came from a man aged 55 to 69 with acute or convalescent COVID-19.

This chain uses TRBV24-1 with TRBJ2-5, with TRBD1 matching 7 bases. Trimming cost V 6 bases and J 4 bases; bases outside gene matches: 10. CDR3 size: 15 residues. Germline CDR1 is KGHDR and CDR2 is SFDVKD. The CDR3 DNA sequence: TGTGCCACCAGTCCGTTCCGGGACAGAGGAGAGACCCAGTACTTC. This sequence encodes CATSPFRDRGETQYF.

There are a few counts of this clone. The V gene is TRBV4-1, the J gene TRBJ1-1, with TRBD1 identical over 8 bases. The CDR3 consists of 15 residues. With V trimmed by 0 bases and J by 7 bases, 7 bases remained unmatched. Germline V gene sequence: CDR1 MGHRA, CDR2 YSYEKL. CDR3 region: CASSQDATGGLEAFF. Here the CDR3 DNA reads TGCGCCAGCAGCCAAGACGCAACAGGGGGGCTTGAAGCTTTCTTT.

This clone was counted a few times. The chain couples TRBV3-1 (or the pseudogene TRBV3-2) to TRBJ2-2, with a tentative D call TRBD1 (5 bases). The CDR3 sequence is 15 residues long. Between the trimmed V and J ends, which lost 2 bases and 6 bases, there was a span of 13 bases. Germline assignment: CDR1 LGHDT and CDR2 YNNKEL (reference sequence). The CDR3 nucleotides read TGTGCCAGCAGCCAAAGGGGTAGTGGGTCCGGGGAGCTGTTTTTT. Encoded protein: CASSQRGSGSGELFF.

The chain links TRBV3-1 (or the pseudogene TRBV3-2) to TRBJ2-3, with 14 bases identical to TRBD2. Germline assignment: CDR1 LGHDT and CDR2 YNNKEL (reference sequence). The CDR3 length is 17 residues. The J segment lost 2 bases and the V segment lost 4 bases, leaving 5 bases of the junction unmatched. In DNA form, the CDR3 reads TGTGCCAGCAGCCCGGGACTAGCGGGGGCCCACACAGATACGCAGTATTTT. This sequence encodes CASSPGLAGAHTDTQYF.

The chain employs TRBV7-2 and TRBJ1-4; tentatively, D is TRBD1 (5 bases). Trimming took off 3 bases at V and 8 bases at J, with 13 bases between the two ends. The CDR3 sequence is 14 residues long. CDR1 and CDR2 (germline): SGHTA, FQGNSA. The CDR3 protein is CASSLGGAREKLFF. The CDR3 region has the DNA TGTGCCAGCAGCTTGGGCGGGGCGCGGGAAAAACTGTTTTTT. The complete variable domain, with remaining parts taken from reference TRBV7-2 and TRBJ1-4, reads GAGVSQSPSNKVTEKGKDVELRCDPISGHTALYWYRQSLGQGLEFLIYFQGNSAPDKSGLPSDRFSAERTGGSVSTLTIQRTQQEDSAVYLCASSLGGAREKLFFGSGTQLSVL.

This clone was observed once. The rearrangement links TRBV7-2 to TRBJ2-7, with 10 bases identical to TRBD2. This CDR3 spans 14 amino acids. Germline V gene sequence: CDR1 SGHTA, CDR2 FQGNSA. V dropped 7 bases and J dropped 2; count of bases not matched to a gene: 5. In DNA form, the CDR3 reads TGTGCCAGCAAGATAGCGGGGGGAGCCTACGAGCAGTACTTC. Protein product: CASKIAGGAYEQYF.

In DNA form, the CDR3 reads TGTGCCAGCAGCCAAGGGAGCAGCTATGGCTACACCTTC. Translated: CASSQGSSYGYTF. This chain uses TRBV14 with TRBJ1-2, with D unclear. CDR3 size: 13 residues. V was trimmed by 1 base and J by 4 bases, leaving 7 bases between them. Germline V gives CDR1 SGHDN, CDR2 FVKESK. The complete variable domain, with remaining parts taken from reference TRBV14 and TRBJ1-2, reads EAGVTQFPSHSVIEKGQTVTLRCDPISGHDNLYWYRRVMGKEIKFLLHFVKESKQDESGMPNNRFLAERTGGTYSTLKVQPAELEDSGVYFCASSQGSSYGYTFGSGTRLTVV.

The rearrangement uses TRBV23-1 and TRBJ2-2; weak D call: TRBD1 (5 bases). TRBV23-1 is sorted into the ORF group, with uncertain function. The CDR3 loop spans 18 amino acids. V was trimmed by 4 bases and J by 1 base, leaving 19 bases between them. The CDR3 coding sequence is TGCGCCAGCAGTCTTTCCCTCGACAGAAGTCTGAACACCGGGGAGCTGTTTTTT. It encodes CASSLSLDRSLNTGELFF.

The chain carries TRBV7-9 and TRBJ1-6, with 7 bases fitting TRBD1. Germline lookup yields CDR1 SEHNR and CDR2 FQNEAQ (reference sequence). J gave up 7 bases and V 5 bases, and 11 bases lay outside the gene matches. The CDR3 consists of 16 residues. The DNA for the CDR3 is TGTGCCAGCAGCCGGGGGTCGGGGACAGTCAATTCACCCCTCCACTTT. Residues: CASSRGSGTVNSPLHF.

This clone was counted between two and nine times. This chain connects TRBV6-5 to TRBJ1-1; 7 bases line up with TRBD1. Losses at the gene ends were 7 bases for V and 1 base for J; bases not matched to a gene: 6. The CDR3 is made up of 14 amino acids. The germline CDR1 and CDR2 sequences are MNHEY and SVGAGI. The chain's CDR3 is CASTGRGTNTEAFF. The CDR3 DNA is TGTGCCAGCACAGGCAGGGGGACGAACACTGAAGCTTTCTTT.

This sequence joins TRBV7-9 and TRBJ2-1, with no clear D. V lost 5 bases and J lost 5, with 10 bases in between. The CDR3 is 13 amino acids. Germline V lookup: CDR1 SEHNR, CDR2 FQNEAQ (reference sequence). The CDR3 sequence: CASSPSTNNEQFF. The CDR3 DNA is TGTGCCAGCAGCCCATCGACAAACAATGAGCAGTTCTTC.

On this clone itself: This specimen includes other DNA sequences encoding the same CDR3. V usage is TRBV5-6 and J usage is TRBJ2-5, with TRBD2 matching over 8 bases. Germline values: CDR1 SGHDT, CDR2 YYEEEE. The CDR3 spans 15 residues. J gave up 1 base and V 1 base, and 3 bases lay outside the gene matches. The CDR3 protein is CASSLTSGGQETQYF. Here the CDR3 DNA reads TGTGCCAGCAGCTTGACTAGCGGAGGCCAAGAGACCCAGTACTTC.

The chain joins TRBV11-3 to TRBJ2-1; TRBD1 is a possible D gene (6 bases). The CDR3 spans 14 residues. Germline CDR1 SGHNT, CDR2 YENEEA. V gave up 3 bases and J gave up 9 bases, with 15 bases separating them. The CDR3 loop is CASSFSGEGGEQFF. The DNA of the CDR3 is TGTGCCAGCAGCTTTTCAGGGGAAGGTGGTGAGCAGTTCTTC.

CDR3 sequence: CASSQGIGLVTDTQYF. The CDR3 DNA reads as TGTGCCAGCAGCCAAGGTATCGGTCTTGTCACAGATACGCAGTATTTT. The chain joins TRBV4-2 to TRBJ2-3; D uncertain. Trimming cost V 1 base and J 2 bases, with 13 bases left between them. Germline V CDR1 and CDR2: LGHNA, YNFKEQ. The CDR3 runs 16 residues.

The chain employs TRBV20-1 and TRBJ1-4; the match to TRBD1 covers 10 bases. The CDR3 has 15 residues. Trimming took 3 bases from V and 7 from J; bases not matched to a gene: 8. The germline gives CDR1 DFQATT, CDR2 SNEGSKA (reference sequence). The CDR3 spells CSASNRQGAGEKLFF. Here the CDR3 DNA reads TGCAGTGCTAGTAACCGACAGGGGGCCGGTGAAAAACTGTTTTTT.

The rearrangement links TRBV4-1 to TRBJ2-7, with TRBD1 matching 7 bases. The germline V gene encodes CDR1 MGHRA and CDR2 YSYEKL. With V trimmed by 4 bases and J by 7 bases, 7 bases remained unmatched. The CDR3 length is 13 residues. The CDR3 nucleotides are TGCGCCAGCAGCCGGTTGACAGGGAGAGAGCAGTACTTC. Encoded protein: CASSRLTGREQYF.

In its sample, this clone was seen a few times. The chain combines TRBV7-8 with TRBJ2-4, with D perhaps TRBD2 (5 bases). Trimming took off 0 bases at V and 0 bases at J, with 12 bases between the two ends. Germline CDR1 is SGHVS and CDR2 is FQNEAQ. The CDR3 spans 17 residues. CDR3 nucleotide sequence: TGTGCCAGCAGCTTAGCCCGGGCAGGACTAGCCAAAAACATTCAGTACTTC. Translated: CASSLARAGLAKNIQYF.

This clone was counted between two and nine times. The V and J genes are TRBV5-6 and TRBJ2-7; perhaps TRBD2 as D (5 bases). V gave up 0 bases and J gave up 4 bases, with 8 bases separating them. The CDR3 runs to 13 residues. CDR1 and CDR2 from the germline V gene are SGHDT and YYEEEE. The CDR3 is CASSLDSGYEQYF. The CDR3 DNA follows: TGTGCCAGCAGCTTGGACTCGGGGTACGAGCAGTACTTC.

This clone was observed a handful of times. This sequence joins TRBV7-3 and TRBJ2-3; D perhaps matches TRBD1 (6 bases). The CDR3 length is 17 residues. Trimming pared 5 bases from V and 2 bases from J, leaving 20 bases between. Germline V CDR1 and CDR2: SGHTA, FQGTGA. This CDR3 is CASSPKRLTGFTDTQYF. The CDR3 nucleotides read TGTGCCAGCAGCCCAAAAAGGTTGACAGGCTTCACAGATACGCAGTATTTT.

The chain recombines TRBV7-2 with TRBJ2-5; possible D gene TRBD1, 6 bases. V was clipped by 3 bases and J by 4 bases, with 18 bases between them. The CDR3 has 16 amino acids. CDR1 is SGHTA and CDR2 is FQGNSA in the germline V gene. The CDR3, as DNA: TGTGCCAGCAGCTTTTCTTCCGGACAGATTCCAGAGACCCAGTACTTC. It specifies CASSFSSGQIPETQYF.

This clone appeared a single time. The CDR3 sequence: CASSVLDISGNTIYF. CDR3 DNA: TGTGCCAGCAGCGTACTGGACATATCTGGAAACACCATATATTTT. The chain employs TRBV9 and TRBJ1-3; weak D call: TRBD1 (5 bases). Germline V gene sequence: CDR1 SGDLS, CDR2 YYNGEE. V was shortened by 1 base and J by 1 base, with 9 bases between the two germline ends. This CDR3 spans 15 amino acids.

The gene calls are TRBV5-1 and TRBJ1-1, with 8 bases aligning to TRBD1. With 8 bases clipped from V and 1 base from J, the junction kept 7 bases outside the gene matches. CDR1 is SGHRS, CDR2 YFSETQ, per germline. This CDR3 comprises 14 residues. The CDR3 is CASQAGTGNTEAFF. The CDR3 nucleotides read TGCGCCAGTCAGGCCGGGACAGGGAACACTGAAGCTTTCTTT. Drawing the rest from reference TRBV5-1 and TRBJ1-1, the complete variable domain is KAGVTQTPRYLIKTRGQQVTLSCSPISGHRSVSWYQQTPGQGLQFLFEYFSETQRNKGNFPGRFSGRQFSNSRSEMNVSTLELGDSALYLCASQAGTGNTEAFFGQGTRLTVV.

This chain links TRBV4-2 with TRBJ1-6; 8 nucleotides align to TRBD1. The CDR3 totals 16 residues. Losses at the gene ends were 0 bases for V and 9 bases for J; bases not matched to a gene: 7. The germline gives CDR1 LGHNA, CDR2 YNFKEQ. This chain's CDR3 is CASSQEMTGALSPLHF. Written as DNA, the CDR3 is TGTGCCAGCAGCCAAGAGATGACAGGGGCCCTTTCACCCCTCCACTTT.

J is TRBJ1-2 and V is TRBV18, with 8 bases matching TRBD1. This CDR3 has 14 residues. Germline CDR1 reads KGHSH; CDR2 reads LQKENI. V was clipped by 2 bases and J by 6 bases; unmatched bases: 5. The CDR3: CASSPAGGRNGYTF. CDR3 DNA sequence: TGTGCCAGCTCACCAGCAGGGGGCCGGAATGGCTACACCTTC.

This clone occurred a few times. The CDR3 region is CASSSLPGNTGELFF. The DNA for the CDR3 is TGTGCCAGCAGCTCCCTTCCAGGGAACACCGGGGAGCTGTTTTTT. The chain carries TRBV11-2 and TRBJ2-2; D gene uncertain. The CDR3 is 15 residues long. Trimming left V 4 bases short and J 1 base short, with 10 bases between. Germline CDR1 reads SGHAT; CDR2 reads FQNNGV.

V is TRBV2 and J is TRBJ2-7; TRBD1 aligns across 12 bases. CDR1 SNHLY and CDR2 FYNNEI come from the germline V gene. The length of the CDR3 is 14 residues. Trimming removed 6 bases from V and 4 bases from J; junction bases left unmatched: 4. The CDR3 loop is CASRGQGAWYEQYF. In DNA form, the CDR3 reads TGTGCCAGCAGGGGACAGGGGGCTTGGTACGAGCAGTACTTC.

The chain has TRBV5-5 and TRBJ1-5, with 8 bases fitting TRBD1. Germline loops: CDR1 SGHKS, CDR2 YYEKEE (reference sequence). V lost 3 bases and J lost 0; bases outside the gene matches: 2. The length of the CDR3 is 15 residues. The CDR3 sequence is CASSWTGNSNQPQHF. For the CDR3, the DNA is TGTGCCAGCAGCTGGACAGGGAATAGCAATCAGCCCCAGCATTTT.

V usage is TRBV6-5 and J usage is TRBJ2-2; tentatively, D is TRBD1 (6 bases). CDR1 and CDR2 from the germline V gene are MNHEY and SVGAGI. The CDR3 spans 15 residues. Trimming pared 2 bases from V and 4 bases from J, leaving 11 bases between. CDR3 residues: CASSYRTDITGELFF. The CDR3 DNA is TGTGCCAGCAGTTACCGGACAGATATCACCGGGGAGCTGTTTTTT.

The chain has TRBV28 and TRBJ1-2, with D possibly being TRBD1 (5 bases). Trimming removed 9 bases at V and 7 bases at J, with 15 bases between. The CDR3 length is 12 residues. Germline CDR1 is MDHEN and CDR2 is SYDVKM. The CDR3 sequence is CASESLGGGYTF. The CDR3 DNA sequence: TGTGCCAGTGAGTCCCTGGGGGGTGGCTACACCTTC.

CDR3 nucleotides: TGTGCCAGCAGCCAGGAGGGACTAGCGAAAACCTACGAGCAGTACTTC. This codes for CASSQEGLAKTYEQYF. V and J are TRBV3-1 (or the pseudogene TRBV3-2) and TRBJ2-7, with 10 bases aligning to TRBD2. The CDR3 has 16 amino acids. With 3 bases clipped from V and 2 bases from J, the junction kept 7 bases outside the gene matches. Germline V CDR1 and CDR2: LGHDT, YNNKEL (reference sequence).

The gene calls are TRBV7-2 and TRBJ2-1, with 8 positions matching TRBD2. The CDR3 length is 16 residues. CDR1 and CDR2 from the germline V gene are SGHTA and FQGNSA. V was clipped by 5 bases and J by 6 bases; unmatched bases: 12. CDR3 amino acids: CASSLRRAGVGNEQFF. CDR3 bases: TGTGCCAGCAGCCTCCGGCGAGCGGGGGTGGGCAATGAGCAGTTCTTC.